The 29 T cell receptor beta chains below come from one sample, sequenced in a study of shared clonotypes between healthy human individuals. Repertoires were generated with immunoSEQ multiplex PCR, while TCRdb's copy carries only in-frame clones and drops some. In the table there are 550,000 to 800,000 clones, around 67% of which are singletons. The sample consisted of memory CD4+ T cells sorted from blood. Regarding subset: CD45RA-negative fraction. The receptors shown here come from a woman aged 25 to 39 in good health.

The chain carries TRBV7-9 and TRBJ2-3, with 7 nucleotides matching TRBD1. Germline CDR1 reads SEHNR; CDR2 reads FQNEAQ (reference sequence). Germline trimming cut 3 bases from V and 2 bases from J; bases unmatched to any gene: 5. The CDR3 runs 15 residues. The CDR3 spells CASSFGDRDTDTQYF. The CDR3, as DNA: TGTGCCAGCAGCTTCGGGGACAGAGACACAGATACGCAGTATTTT.

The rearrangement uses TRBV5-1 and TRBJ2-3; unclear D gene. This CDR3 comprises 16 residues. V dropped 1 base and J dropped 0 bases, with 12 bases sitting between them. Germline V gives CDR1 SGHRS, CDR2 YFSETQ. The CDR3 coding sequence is TGCGCCAGCAGCTTGTCCGTGCTGGGTAGCACAGATACGCAGTATTTT. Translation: CASSLSVLGSTDTQYF.

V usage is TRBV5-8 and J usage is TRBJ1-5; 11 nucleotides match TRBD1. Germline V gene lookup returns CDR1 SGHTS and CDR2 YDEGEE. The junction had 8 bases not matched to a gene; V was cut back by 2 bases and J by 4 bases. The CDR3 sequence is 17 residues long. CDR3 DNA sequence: TGTGCCAGCAGCTTTGCGGGGACAGGGGGGCGGAATCAGCCCCAGCATTTT. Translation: CASSFAGTGGRNQPQHF.

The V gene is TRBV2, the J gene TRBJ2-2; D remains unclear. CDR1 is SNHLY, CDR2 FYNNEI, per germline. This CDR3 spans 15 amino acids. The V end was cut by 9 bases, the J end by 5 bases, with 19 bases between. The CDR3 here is CASRYAAAETGELFF. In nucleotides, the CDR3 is TGTGCCAGTCGTTACGCGGCGGCAGAAACCGGGGAGCTGTTTTTT.

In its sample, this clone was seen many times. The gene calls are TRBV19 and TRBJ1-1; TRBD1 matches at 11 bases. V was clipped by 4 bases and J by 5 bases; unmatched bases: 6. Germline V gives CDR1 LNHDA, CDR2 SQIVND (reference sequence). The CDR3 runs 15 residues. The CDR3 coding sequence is TGTGCCAGTAGTAGAGGACAGGGGGCACGGACTGAAGCTTTCTTT. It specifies CASSRGQGARTEAFF. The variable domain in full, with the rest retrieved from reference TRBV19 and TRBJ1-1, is DGGITQSPKYLFRKEGQNVTLSCEQNLNHDAMYWYRQDPGQGLRLIYYSQIVNDFQKGDIAEGYSVSREKKESFPLTVTSAQKNPTAFYLCASSRGQGARTEAFFGQGTRLTVV.

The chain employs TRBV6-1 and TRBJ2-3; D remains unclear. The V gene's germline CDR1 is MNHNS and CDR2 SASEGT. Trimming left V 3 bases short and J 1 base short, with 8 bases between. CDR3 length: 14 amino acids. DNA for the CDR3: TGTGCCAGCAGTGATTTTCCGGGCACAGATACGCAGTATTTT. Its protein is CASSDFPGTDTQYF.

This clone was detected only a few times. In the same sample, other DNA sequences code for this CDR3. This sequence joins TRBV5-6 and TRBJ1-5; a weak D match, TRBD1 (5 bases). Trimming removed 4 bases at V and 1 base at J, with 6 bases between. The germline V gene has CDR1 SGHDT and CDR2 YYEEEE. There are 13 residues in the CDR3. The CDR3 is CASSPGSNQPQHF. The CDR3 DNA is TGTGCCAGCAGCCCAGGGAGCAATCAGCCCCAGCATTTT.

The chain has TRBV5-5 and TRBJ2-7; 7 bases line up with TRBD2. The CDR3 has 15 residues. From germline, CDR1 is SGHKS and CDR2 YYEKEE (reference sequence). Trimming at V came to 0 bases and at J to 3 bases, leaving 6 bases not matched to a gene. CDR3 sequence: CASSLVASGFYEQYF. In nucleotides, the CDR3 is TGTGCCAGCAGCTTGGTTGCTAGCGGCTTCTACGAGCAGTACTTC.

CDR3 protein: CASSQIGGNQPQHF. Here the CDR3 DNA reads TGTGCCAGTAGTCAAATCGGGGGAAATCAGCCCCAGCATTTT. V gene TRBV19 combines with J gene TRBJ1-5, with D maybe TRBD1 (5 bases). CDR1 is LNHDA and CDR2 is SQIVND in the germline V gene (reference sequence). This CDR3 is built from 14 residues. V lost 5 bases, J lost 4 bases, and 12 bases lay in between.

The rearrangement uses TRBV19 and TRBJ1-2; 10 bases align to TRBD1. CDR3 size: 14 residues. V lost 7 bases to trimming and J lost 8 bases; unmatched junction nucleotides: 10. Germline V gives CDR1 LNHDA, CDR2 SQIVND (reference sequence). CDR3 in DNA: TGTGCCAGTACCCCTAATCGGGACAGGGGCGGCTACACCTTC. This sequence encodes CASTPNRDRGGYTF.

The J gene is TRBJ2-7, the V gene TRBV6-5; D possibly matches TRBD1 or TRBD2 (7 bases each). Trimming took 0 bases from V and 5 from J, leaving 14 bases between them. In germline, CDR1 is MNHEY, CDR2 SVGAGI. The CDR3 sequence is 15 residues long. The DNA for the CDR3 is TGTGCCAGCAGTTACTCGCGCAGGGGGGGTGACGAGCAGTACTTC. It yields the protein CASSYSRRGGDEQYF.

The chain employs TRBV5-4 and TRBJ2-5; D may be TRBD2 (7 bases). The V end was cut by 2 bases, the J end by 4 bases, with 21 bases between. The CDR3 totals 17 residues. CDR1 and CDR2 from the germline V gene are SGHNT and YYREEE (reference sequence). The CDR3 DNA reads TGTGCCAGCAGCTTCCGAGCGGGACACTCCGCCAGAGAGACCCAGTACTTC. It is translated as CASSFRAGHSARETQYF.

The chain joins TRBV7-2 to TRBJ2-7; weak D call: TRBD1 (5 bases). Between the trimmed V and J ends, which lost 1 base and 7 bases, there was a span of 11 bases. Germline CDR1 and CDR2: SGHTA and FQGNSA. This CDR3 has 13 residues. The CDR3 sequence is CASSLDGAGEQYF. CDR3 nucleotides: TGTGCCAGCAGCTTAGATGGGGCTGGTGAGCAGTACTTC.

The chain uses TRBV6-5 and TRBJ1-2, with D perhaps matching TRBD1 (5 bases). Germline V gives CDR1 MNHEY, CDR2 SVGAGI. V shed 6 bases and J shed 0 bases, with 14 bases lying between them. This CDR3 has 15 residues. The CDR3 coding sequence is TGTGCCAGCAGGGGCGGGACGGGAGCTAACTATGGCTACACCTTC. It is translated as CASRGGTGANYGYTF.

CDR3 amino acids: CASSLDRDAYEQYF. CDR3 coding DNA: TGTGCCAGCAGTTTGGACAGGGATGCCTACGAGCAGTACTTC. The gene calls are TRBV28 and TRBJ2-7; 8 bases are shared with TRBD1. The V and J ends lost 3 bases and 2 bases, in that order; junction bases with no gene match: 3. Germline CDR1 and CDR2: MDHEN and SYDVKM. This CDR3 comprises 14 residues. The variable domain in full, completed from reference TRBV28 and TRBJ2-7, reads DVKVTQSSRYLVKRTGEKVFLECVQDMDHENMFWYRQDPGLGLRLIYFSYDVKMKEKGDIPEGYSVSREKKERFSLILESASTNQTSMYLCASSLDRDAYEQYFGPGTRLTVT.

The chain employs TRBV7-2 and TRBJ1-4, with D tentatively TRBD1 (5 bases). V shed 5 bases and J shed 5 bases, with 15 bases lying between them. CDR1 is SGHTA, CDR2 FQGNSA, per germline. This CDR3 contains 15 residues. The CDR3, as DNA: TGTGCCAGCAGCCTCCAGGGTATGGGAAATGAAAAACTGTTTTTT. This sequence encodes CASSLQGMGNEKLFF. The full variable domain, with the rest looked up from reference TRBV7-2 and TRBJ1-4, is GAGVSQSPSNKVTEKGKDVELRCDPISGHTALYWYRQSLGQGLEFLIYFQGNSAPDKSGLPSDRFSAERTGGSVSTLTIQRTQQEDSAVYLCASSLQGMGNEKLFFGSGTQLSVL.

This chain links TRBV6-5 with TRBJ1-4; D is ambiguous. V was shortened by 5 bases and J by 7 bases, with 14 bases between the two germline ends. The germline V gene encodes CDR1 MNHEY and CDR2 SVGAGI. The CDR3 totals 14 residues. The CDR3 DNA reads TGTGCCAGCAGTCCACAGAGGTCTGGTGAAAAACTGTTTTTT. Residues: CASSPQRSGEKLFF.

CDR3 region: CASSYSGVSGNTIYF. Written as DNA, the CDR3 is TGTGCCAGCAGTTATTCAGGGGTGTCTGGAAACACCATATATTTT. The V and J genes are TRBV6-5 and TRBJ1-3, with a weak D call TRBD1 (6 bases). Germline assignment: CDR1 MNHEY and CDR2 SVGAGI. With 3 bases removed from V and 1 base from J, the gap between germline ends came to 10 bases. This CDR3 spans 15 amino acids.

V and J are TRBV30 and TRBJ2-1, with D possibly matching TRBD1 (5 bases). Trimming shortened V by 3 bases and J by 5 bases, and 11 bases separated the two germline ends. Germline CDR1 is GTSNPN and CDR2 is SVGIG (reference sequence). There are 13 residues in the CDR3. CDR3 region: CAWRSGRDNEQFF. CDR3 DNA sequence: TGTGCCTGGAGGTCGGGCAGGGACAATGAGCAGTTCTTC.

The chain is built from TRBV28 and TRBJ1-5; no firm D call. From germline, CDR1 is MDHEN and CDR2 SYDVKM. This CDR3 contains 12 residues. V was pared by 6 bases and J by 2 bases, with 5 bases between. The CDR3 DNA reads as TGTGCCAGCAGCCGACGCAATCAGCCCCAGCATTTT. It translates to CASSRRNQPQHF.

The CDR3 DNA is TGTGCCAGCAGTTTATTCCCGGTCGGGGGTCAGCCCCAGCATTTT. Its translation is CASSLFPVGGQPQHF. The J gene is TRBJ1-5, the V gene TRBV28, with a possible D match to TRBD1 (5 bases). The CDR3 runs 15 residues. Germline-derived CDR1 and CDR2 are MDHEN and SYDVKM. Trimming removed 1 base at V and 6 bases at J, with 13 bases between.

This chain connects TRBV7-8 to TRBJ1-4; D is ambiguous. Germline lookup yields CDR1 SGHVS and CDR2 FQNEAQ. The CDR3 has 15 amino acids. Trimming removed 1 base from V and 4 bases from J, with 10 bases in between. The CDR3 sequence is CASSLGRARNEKLFF. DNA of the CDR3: TGTGCCAGCAGCTTAGGACGGGCCCGTAATGAAAAACTGTTTTTT.

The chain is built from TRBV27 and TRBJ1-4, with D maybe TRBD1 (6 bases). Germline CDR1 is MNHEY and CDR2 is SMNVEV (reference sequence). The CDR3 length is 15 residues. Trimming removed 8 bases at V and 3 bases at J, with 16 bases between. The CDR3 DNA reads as TGTGCCAGCGGCTTCCGACAGGCGGCTAATGAAAAACTGTTTTTT. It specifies CASGFRQAANEKLFF.

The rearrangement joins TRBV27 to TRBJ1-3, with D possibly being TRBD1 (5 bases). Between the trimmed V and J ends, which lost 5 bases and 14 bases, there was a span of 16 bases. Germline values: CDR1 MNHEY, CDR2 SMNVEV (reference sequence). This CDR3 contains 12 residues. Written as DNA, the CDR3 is TGTGCCAGCAGTAGGGGTGGTGCCCCTCTATATTTT. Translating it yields CASSRGGAPLYF.

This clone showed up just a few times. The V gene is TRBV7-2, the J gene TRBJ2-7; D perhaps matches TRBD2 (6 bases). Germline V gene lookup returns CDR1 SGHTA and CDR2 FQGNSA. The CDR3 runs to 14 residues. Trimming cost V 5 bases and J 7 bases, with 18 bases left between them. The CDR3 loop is CASSRGGAGREQYF. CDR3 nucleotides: TGTGCCAGCAGCCGAGGAGGGGCAGGTCGAGAGCAGTACTTC.

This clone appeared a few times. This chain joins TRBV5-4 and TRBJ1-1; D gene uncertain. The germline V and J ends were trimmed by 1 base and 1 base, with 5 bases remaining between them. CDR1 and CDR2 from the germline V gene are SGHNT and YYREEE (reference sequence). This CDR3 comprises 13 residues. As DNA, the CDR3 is TGTGCCAGCAGCTTGTTGGCGAACACTGAAGCTTTCTTT. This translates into CASSLLANTEAFF. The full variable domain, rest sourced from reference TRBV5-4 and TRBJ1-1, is ETGVTQSPTHLIKTRGQQVTLRCSSQSGHNTVSWYQQALGQGPQFIFQYYREEENGRGNFPPRFSGLQFPNYSSELNVNALELDDSALYLCASSLLANTEAFFGQGTRLTVV.

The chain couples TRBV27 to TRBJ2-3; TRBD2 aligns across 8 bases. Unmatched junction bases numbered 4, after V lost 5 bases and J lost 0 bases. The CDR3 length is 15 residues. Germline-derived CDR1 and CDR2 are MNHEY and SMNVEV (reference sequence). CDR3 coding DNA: TGTGCCAGCAGTCGTTTAGCGGGGAGCACAGATACGCAGTATTTT. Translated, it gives CASSRLAGSTDTQYF.

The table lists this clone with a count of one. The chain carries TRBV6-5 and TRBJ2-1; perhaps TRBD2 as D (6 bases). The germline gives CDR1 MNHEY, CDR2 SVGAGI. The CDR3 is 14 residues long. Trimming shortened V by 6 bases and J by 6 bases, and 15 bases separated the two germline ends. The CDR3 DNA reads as TGTGCCAGCAGCCCGATCGAGGAGGGCAATGAGCAGTTCTTC. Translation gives CASSPIEEGNEQFF.

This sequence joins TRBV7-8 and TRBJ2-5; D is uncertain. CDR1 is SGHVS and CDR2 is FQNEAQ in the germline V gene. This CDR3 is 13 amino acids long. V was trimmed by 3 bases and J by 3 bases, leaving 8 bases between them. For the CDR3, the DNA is TGTGCCAGCAGCTTTCGCGTCGAAGAGACCCAGTACTTC. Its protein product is CASSFRVEETQYF.